The present T cell receptor beta chain was sequenced within a study of technical replicates of blood from several donors. This clone was counted once. Assay used: immunoSEQ multiplex PCR; TCRdb lists only in-frame clones, some missing. Here the sample spans about 84,000 clones, roughly 98% being singletons. The TCR originated in a human donor in good health. The source material was T cells isolated from PBMCs.

The CDR3 DNA reads TGTGCCAGCAGTGTCGGGATGGCGGATGGCTACACCTTC. Amino acids: CASSVGMADGYTF. This chain connects TRBV6-1 to TRBJ1-2; no clear D gene. Trimming took off 4 bases at V and 6 bases at J, with 12 bases between the two ends. Germline CDR1 reads MNHNS; CDR2 reads SASEGT. The CDR3 is 13 amino acids.